This T cell receptor (beta chain) originates from a study of CD8 T cells in ankylosing spondylitis. Study outcomes and limitations: A number of the motif variants had already been described in reactive arthritis synovial fluid and blood. Apparently characteristic of ankylosing spondylitis blood was a TCR beta motif (about 8 highly homologous variants).

Using quantitative 5'-RACE with molecular barcodes, the authors made TCR beta libraries. TCRdb re-called the 5' RACE reads through MiXCR, storing one row per CDR3 protein. The sample lists about 200,000 distinct CDR3 sequences, roughly 13% occurring once. V shed 0 bases and J 3 bases; nucleotides not matched to a gene: 15. The CDR3 covers 20 residues. Germline V CDR1 and CDR2: SGDLS, YYNGEE. Worth noting for this clonotype: Its antigen is unknown.

The source of this sequence is a male donor with ankylosing spondylitis or in good health (not recorded which). The specimen was blood, either unsorted or a sorted T cell fraction (not recorded which). The rearrangement uses TRBV9 and TRBJ2-5; TRBD1 matches at 12 bases. The DNA of the CDR3 is TGTGCCAGCAGCGTAGACCCTCTGTTGGGACAGGGGGCGCGAGAAGAGACCCAGTACTTC. This translates into CASSVDPLLGQGAREETQYF.